This T cell receptor (beta chain) was captured in a study of T cell responses to AZD1222 COVID-19 vaccine. Second doses that came at about 4 or about 12 weeks were put together. CDR3 length: 14 amino acids. V was pared by 5 bases and J by 5 bases, with 6 bases of the junction left unmatched. Germline assignment: CDR1 MNHNY and CDR2 SVGAGI (reference sequence). Libraries were prepared by immunoSEQ multiplex PCR; TCRdb keeps only in-frame clonotypes and omits some of them. The table lists around 150,000 clones, about 90% of them singletons, with about 5.9% in the top ten. The chain couples TRBV6-6 to TRBJ1-1, with 9 bases that match TRBD1. This clonotype originated in an adult who received the AZD1222 COVID-19 vaccine. The specimen comprised peripheral blood, sampled 28 days after the second AZD1222 dose. DNA of the CDR3: TGTGCCAGCAGTAAACAGGGGGCAGGGACTGAAGCTTTCTTT. Translated, it gives CASSKQGAGTEAFF.